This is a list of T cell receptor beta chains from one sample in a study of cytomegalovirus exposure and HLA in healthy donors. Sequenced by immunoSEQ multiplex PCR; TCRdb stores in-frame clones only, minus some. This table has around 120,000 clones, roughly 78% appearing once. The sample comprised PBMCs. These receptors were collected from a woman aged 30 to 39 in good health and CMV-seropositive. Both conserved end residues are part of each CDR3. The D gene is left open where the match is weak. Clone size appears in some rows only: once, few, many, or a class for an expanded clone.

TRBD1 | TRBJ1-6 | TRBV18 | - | CASSQRGTAVNSPLHF | TGTGCCAGCTCACAGAGGGGGACAGCAGTAAATTCACCCCTCCACTTT
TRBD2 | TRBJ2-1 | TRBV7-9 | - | CASSLVGGGALNEQFF | TGTGCCAGCAGCTTAGTTGGCGGGGGGGCCCTCAATGAGCAGTTCTTC
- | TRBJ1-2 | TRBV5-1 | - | CASSPRTDGSYGYTF | TGCGCCAGCAGCCCGCGGACAGATGGGAGCTATGGCTACACCTTC
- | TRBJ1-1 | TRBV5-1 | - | CASISGGGMSEAFF | TGCGCCAGCATAAGCGGGGGAGGAATGTCTGAAGCTTTCTTT
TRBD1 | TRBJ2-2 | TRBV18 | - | CASSSQGASNTGELFF | TGTGCCAGCTCGTCACAGGGGGCTTCTAACACCGGGGAGCTGTTTTTT
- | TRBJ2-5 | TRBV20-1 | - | CSARDKQTQYF | TGCAGTGCTAGAGATAAGCAGACCCAGTACTTC
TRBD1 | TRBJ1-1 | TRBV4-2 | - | CASSQDRSRGLAFF | TGTGCCAGCAGCCAAGATCGCAGTAGGGGGCTGGCTTTCTTT
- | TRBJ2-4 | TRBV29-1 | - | CSVEEPRGLAKNIQYF | TGCAGCGTTGAAGAACCCCGGGGACTAGCCAAAAACATTCAGTACTTC
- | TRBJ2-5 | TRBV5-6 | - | CASSLPGYLEETQYF | TGTGCCAGCAGCCTCCCCGGGTACCTCGAAGAGACCCAGTACTTC
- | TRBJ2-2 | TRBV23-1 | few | CASSHPYRANTGELFF | TGCGCCAGCAGTCACCCCTACAGGGCTAACACCGGGGAGCTGTTTTTT
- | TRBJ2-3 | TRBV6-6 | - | CASSYGLAYADTQYF | TGTGCCAGCAGTTACGGGCTAGCATATGCAGATACGCAGTATTTT
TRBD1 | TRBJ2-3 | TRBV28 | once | CASSLLPSGGFTDTQYF | TGTGCCAGCAGTCTTCTCCCCTCAGGGGGCTTCACAGATACGCAGTATTTT
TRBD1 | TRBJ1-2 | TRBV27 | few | CASSLFLVDRGEKYGYTF | TGTGCCAGCAGTTTATTTTTGGTCGACAGGGGAGAGAAGTATGGCTACACCTTC